Listed below are T cell receptor beta chains from one sample, sequenced in a study of cytomegalovirus exposure and HLA in healthy donors. Libraries were prepared by immunoSEQ multiplex PCR; TCRdb keeps only in-frame clonotypes and omits some of them. The repertoire holds some 86,000 clones, with roughly 93% as singletons. Sequenced input: PBMCs. The receptors were gathered from a woman aged 25 to 39 in good health and CMV-seronegative. The conserved cysteine and the conserved F or W are not part of the CDR3 here.

TRBV7-8	ASSFRTRTYEQY
TRBV7-8	ASSLGTGVYNEQF
TRBV5-1	ASSLGLAGGRDTQY
TRBV6-6	ASSSRTSGRFDEQF
TRBV5-6	ASSPGTVRGNYGYT
TRBV15	ATSRDNGLNEQF
TRBV28	ASSSDRYSNQPQH
TRBV7-2	ASSFGGAGETQY
TRBV29-1	SVVHSGRMDEQF
TRBV5-1	ASSLGTSGSSEQY
TRBV13	ASSSEGGFRDDHTGELF
TRBV27	ASNALDRVEAF
TRBV6-5	ASSYVRGHLNNEQF
TRBV6-4	ASSDSGQSNTGELF
TRBV7-2	ASSRYQETQY
TRBV5-6	ASSLRTVKPSNQPQH
TRBV5-1	ASSLRDRPGANVLT
TRBV7-9	ASSLNRLGEQY
TRBV7-6	ASSLGGQAYNEQF
TRBV7-2	ASSSGQGELRYT
TRBV4-1	ASSQDRGLDEQY
TRBV28	ASRRGNYGYT
TRBV14	ASSQDLRAGANVLT
TRBV4-2	ASSQDEGRSSEKLF
TRBV6-1	ASSERRGIGVFNEKLF
TRBV7-9	ASSLASGGTNEKLF
TRBV5-1	ASSGGANTGELF
TRBV28	ASTIPGGTGNADTQY
TRBV7-2	ASSLGGQGRETQY
TRBV6-5	ASRNRALVGKLF
TRBV30	AWSVLAGETQY
TRBV6-4	ASRFDRNTEAF
TRBV5-1	ASSLDRQGRRKF
TRBV30	AWSDDRGSNQPQH
TRBV10-3	AISTGTGKGGAEAF
TRBV6-5	ASSFTSGGYEQY
TRBV5-1	ASSGAQPGEGGELF
TRBV6-1	ASSEYFKNTEAF
TRBV11-3	ASSKSGPYNEQF
TRBV29-1	SVLRGASTDTQY
TRBV19	ASSIRGNSYNEQF
TRBV2	ANPTGNTEAF
TRBV5-8	ASSSTVRGLGIETQY
TRBV12-5	ASGLVPGRDYEQY
TRBV2	ASSVYSGYT
TRBV28	ASSFQQGSTGELF
TRBV29-1	SGGAGNEQY
TRBV30	AWDPTRGNEQF
TRBV19	ASSIDRPGGEETQY
TRBV6-1	ASRRDRQETQY